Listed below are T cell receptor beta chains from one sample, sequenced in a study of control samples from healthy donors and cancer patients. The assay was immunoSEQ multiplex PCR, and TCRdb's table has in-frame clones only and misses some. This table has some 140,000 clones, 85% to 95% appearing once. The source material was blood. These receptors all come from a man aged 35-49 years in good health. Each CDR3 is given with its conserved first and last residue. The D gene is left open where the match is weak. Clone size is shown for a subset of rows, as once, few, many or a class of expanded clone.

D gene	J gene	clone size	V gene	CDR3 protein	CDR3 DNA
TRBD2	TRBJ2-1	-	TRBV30	CAWSVGLAGGPVF	TGTGCCTGGAGTGTGGGACTAGCGGGGGGCCCGGTCTTC
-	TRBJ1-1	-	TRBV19	CASSIGTHQFNTEAFF	TGTGCCAGTAGTATAGGGACACATCAATTTAACACTGAAGCTTTCTTT
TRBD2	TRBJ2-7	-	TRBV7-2	CASSLGSGNYEQYF	TGTGCCAGCAGCCTAGGTAGCGGGAACTACGAGCAGTACTTC
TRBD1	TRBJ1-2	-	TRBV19	CASSIKQGQGYGYTF	TGTGCCAGTAGTATAAAGCAGGGACAGGGGTATGGCTACACCTTC
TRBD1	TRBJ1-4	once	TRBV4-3	CASSQDYRGVYEKLFF	TGCGCCAGCAGCCAAGACTACAGGGGGGTTTATGAAAAACTGTTTTTT
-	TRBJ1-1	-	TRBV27	CASSPQSYTEAFF	TGTGCCAGCAGTCCGCAGAGCTACACTGAAGCTTTCTTT
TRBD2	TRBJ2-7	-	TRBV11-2	CASSWTSGETYEQYF	TGTGCCAGCAGCTGGACTAGCGGGGAAACCTACGAGCAGTACTTC
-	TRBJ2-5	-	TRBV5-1	CASSLGQTQYF	TGCGCCAGCAGTCTTGGACAGACCCAGTACTTC
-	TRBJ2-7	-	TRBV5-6	CASSLGSAYEQYF	TGTGCCAGCAGCTTAGGCAGCGCCTACGAGCAGTACTTC
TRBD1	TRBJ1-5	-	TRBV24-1	CATSDRDRGIEQPQHF	TGTGCCACCAGTGATCGGGACAGGGGGATCGAGCAGCCCCAGCATTTT
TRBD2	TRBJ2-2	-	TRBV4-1	CASNPGGGAGELFF	TGCGCCAGCAACCCGGGCGGGGGGGCCGGGGAGCTGTTTTTT
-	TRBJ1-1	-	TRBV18	CASSLGTNTEAFF	TGTGCCAGCTCACTCGGGACGAACACTGAAGCTTTCTTT
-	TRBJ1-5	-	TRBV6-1	CASSDGVVQPQHF	TGTGCCAGCAGTGATGGGGTTGTGCAGCCCCAGCATTTT
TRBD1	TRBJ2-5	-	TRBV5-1	CASSLQGETQYF	TGCGCCAGCAGCTTACAGGGGGAGACCCAGTACTTC
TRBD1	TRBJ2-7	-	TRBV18	CASSPTLGQGAYEQYF	TGTGCCAGCTCACCCACCTTGGGACAGGGGGCTTACGAGCAGTACTTC
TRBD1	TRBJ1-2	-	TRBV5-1	CASSPGGTEVAFYGYTF	TGCGCCAGCAGCCCCGGGGGGACAGAAGTCGCCTTCTATGGCTACACCTTC
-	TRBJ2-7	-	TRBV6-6	CASSYDYEQYF	TGTGCCAGCAGTTACGACTACGAGCAGTACTTC
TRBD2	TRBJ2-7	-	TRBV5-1	CASSLLAGASYEQYF	TGCGCCAGCAGCTTACTAGCGGGGGCCTCCTACGAGCAGTACTTC
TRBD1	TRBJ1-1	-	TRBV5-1	CASSPGQGPRTEAFF	TGCGCCAGCAGCCCTGGACAGGGCCCCCGGACTGAAGCTTTCTTT
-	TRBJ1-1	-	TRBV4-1	CASSQGRMNTEAFF	TGCGCCAGCAGCCAAGGCCGTATGAACACTGAAGCTTTCTTT
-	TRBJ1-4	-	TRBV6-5	CASRRETANEKLFF	TGTGCCAGCAGACGGGAAACGGCTAATGAAAAACTGTTTTTT
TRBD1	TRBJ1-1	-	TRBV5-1	CASSLAGTGGFTEAFF	TGCGCCAGCAGCTTGGCCGGGACAGGGGGCTTTACTGAAGCTTTCTTT
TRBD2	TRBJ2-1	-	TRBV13	CASSLGVLAGASYNEQFF	TGTGCCAGCAGCTTAGGGGTACTAGCGGGGGCCAGTTACAATGAGCAGTTCTTC
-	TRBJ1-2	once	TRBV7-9	CASSPQSGGYTF	TGTGCCAGCAGCCCCCAGTCGGGGGGCTACACCTTC
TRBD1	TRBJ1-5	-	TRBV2	CASSPLTGEGPNQPQHF	TGTGCCAGCAGTCCACTCACAGGGGAGGGCCCAAATCAGCCCCAGCATTTT
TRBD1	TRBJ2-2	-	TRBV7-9	CASSLWDSLSGELFF	TGTGCCAGCAGCTTATGGGACAGTCTATCCGGGGAGCTGTTTTTT
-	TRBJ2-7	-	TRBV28	CASIASSSSYEQYF	TGTGCCAGCATAGCGTCTTCTTCCTCCTACGAGCAGTACTTC
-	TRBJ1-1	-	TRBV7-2	CASSLVRVIRRMNTEAFF	TGTGCCAGCAGCTTAGTGAGGGTAATAAGGAGAATGAACACTGAAGCTTTCTTT
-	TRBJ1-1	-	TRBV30	CAWSSWGMGTEAFF	TGTGCCTGGAGTTCCTGGGGAATGGGCACTGAAGCTTTCTTT
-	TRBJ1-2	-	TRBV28	CASRPTGTRTNYGYTF	TGTGCCAGCAGGCCCACCGGGACACGAACTAACTATGGCTACACCTTC
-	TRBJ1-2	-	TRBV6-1	CASSEAPGTHYGYTF	TGTGCCAGCAGTGAAGCCCCCGGGACTCACTATGGCTACACCTTC
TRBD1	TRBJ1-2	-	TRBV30	CAWSVMDRRDTF	TGTGCCTGGAGTGTAATGGACAGGAGGGACACCTTC
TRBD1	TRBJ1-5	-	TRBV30	CAWSADRGPYSNQPQHF	TGTGCCTGGAGTGCGGACAGGGGTCCCTATAGCAATCAGCCCCAGCATTTT
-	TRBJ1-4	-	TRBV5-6	CASSFWGLEGEKLFF	TGTGCCAGCAGCTTTTGGGGATTGGAAGGAGAAAAACTGTTTTTT
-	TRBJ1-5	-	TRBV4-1	CASSPAPGRGNQPQHF	TGCGCCAGCAGCCCAGCCCCCGGGAGGGGCAATCAGCCCCAGCATTTT
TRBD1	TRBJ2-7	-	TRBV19	CASSAGTVGAYEQYF	TGTGCCAGTAGTGCCGGGACAGTAGGGGCCTACGAGCAGTACTTC
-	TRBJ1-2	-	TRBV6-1	CASSEVSLRYGYTF	TGTGCCAGCAGTGAAGTGTCTTTACGGTATGGCTACACCTTC
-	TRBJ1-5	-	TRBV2	CASSGMGGNQPQHF	TGTGCCAGCAGCGGCATGGGGGGCAATCAGCCCCAGCATTTT
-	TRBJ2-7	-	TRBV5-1	CASSSDSTSYEQYF	TGCGCCAGCAGCTCCGACTCGACTTCCTACGAGCAGTACTTC
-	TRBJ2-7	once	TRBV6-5	CASSYQGSGYEQYF	TGTGCCAGCAGTTACCAGGGATCGGGCTACGAGCAGTACTTC
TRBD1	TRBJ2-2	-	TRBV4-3	CASSRPGTGSREELFF	TGCGCCAGCAGCCGCCCGGGGACAGGGAGTAGGGAGGAGCTGTTTTTT
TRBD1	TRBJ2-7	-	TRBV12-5	CASGLVRGTGSYEQYF	TGTGCTAGTGGTTTGGTAAGGGGGACAGGGAGCTACGAGCAGTACTTC